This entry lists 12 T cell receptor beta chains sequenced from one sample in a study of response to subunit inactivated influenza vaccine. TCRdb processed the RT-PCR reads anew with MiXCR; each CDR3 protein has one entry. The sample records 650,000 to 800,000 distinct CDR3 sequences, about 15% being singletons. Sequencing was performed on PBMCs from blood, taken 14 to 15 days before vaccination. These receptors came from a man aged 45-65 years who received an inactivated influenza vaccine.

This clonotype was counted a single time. The CDR3 nucleotides read TGCAGTGCTAGAGCCCCTAGCGGGAGCGGAGAGACCCAGTACTTC. Its protein is CSARAPSGSGETQYF. The chain joins TRBV20-1 to TRBJ2-5; 10 positions match TRBD2. After removal of 1 base from V and 4 bases from J, the junction contained 6 bases not matched to a gene. The CDR3 is 15 amino acids. Germline-derived CDR1 and CDR2 are DFQATT and SNEGSKA (reference sequence).

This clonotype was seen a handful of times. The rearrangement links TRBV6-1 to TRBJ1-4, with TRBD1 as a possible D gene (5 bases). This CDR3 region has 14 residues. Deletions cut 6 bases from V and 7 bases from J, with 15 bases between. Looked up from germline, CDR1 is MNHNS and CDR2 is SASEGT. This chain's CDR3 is CASRSPQGAEKLFF. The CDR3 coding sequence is TGTGCCAGCAGGTCACCTCAGGGAGCTGAAAAACTGTTTTTT.

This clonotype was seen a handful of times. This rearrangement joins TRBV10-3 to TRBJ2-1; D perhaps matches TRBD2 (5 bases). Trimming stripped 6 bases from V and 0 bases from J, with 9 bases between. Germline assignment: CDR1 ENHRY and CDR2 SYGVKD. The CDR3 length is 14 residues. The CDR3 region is CAIRAEISYNEQFF. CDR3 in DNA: TGTGCCATCAGAGCGGAGATCTCCTACAATGAGCAGTTCTTC.

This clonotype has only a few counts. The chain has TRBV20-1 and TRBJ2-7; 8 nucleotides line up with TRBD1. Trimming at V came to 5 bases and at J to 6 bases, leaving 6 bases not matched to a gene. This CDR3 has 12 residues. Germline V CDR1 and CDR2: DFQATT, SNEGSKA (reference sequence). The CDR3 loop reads CSASGQGREQYF. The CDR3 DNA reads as TGCAGTGCTTCCGGACAGGGCCGCGAGCAGTACTTC.

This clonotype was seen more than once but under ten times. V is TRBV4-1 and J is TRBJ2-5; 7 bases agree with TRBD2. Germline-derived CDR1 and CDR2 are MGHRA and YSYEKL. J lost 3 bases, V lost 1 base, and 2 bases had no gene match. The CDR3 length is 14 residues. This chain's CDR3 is CASSQAGLEETQYF. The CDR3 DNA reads TGCGCCAGCAGCCAAGCTGGACTAGAAGAGACCCAGTACTTC.

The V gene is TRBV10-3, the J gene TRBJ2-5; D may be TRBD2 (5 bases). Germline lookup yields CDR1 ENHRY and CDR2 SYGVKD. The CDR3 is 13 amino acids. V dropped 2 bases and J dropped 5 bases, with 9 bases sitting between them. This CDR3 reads CAISEGGRETQYF. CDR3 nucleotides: TGTGCCATCAGTGAGGGAGGACGGGAGACCCAGTACTTC.

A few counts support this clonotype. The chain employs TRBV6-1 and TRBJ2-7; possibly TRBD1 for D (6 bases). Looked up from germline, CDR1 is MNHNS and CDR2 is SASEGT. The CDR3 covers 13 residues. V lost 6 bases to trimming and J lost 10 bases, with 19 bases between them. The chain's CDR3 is CASRIKQGVGQYF. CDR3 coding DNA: TGTGCCAGCAGAATAAAACAGGGAGTTGGTCAGTACTTC.

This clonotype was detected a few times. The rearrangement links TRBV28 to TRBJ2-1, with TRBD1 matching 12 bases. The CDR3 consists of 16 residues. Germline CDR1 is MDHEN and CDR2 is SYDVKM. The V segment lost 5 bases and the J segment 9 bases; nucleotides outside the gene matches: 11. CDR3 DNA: TGTGCCAGCAGTGGGGACCGGGACAGGGGGCGCCTTGAGCAGTTCTTC. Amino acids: CASSGDRDRGRLEQFF.

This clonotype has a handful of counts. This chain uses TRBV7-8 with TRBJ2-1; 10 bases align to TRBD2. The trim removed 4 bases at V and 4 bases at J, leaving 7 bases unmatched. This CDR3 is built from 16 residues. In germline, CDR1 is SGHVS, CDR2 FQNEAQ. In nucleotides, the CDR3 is TGTGCCAGCAGCTCGAAAAGCGGGAGGGAATACAATGAGCAGTTCTTC. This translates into CASSSKSGREYNEQFF.

The CDR3 nucleotides are TGTGCCACCAGCAGCTATAGGGAGTCCTACAATGAGCAGTTCTTC. It is translated as CATSSYRESYNEQFF. The V gene is TRBV15, the J gene TRBJ2-1; weak D call: TRBD2 (5 bases). This CDR3 is built from 15 residues. Trimming stripped 3 bases from V and 1 base from J, with 10 bases between. Germline V lookup: CDR1 LNHNV, CDR2 YYDKDF (reference sequence). Combining the CDR3 with reference TRBV15 and TRBJ2-1 gives the whole variable domain DAMVIQNPRYQVTQFGKPVTLSCSQTLNHNVMYWYQQKSSQAPKLLFHYYDKDFNNEADTPDNFQSRRPNTSFCFLDIRSPGLGDTAMYLCATSSYRESYNEQFFGPGTRLTVL.

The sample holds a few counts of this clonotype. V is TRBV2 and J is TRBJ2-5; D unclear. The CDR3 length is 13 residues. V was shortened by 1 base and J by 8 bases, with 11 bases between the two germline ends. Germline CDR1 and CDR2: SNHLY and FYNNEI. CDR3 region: CASSEGSFDTQYF. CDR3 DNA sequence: TGTGCCAGCAGTGAAGGCAGTTTCGATACCCAGTACTTC.

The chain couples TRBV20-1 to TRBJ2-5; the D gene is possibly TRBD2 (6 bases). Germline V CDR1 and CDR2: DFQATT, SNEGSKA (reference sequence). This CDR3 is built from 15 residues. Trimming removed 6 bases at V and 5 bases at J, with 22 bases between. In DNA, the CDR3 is TGCAGTGCGAGTAGAGGGTCCGCAGGGAGGGAGACCCAGTACTTC. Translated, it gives CSASRGSAGRETQYF.